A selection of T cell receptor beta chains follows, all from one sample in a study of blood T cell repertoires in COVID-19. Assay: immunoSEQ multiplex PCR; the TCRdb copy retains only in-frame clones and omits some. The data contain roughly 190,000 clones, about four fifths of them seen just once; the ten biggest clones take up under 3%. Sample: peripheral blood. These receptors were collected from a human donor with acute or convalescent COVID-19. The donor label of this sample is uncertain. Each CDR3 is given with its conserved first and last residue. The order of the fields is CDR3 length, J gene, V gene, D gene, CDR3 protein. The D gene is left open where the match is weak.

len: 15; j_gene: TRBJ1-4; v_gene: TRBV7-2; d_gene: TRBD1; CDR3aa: CASSGGQGSNEKLFF
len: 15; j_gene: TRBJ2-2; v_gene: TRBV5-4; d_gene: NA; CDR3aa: CASSLPGQNTGELFF
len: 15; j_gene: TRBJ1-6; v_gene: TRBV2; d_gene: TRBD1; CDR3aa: CASNGQGSDNSPLHF
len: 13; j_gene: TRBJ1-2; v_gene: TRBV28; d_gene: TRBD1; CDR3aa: CASSLFPGGGYTF
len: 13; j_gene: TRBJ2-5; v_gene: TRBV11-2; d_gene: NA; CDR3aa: CASSLERVETQYF
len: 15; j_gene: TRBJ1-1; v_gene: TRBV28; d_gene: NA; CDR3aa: CASSPPTAGYTEAFF
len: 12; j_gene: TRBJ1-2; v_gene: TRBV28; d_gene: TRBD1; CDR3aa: CARRDSNYGYTF
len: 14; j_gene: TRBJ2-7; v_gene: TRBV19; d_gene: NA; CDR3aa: CASRGTAERHEQYF
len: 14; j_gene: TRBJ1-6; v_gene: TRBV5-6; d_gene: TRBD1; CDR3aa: CASSSTGVLPPLHF
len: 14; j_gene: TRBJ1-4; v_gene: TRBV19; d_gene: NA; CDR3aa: CASSMGWTNEKLFF
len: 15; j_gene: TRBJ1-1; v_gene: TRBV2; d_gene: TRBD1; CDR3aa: CASSAGGAWDTEAFF
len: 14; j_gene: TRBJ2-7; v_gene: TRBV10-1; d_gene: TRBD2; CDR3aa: CASSESGLGGEQYF
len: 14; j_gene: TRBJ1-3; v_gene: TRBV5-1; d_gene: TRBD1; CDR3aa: CASREGASGNTIYF
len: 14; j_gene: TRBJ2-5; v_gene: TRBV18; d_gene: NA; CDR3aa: CASSPAGASETQYF
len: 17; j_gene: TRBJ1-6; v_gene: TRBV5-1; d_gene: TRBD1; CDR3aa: CASSSSVRQGGNSPLHF
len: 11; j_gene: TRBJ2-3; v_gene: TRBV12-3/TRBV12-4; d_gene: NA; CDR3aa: CASSSGSGQYF
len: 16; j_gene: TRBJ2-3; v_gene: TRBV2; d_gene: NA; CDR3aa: CASSYTTGSLADTQYF
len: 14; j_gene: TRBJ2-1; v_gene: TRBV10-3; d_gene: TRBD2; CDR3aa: CAIRATSGPDEQFF
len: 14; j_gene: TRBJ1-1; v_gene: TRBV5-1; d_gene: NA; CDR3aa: CASSFQDEDPEAFF
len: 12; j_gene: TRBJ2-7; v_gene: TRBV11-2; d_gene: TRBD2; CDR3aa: CASSPTSGRVYF
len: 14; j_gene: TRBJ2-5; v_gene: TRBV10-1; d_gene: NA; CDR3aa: CASSEGGSQETQYF
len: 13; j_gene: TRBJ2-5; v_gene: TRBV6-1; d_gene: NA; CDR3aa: CASSDRVGETQYF
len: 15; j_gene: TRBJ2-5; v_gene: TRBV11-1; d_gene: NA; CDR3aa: CASSFQAGVAETQYF
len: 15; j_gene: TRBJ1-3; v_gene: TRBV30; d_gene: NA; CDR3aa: CAWSQDMVSGNTIYF
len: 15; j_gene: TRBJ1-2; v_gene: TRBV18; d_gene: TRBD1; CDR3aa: CASSSGTGANYGYTF
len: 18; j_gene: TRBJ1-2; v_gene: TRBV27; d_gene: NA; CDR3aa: CASSAQTRDSRANYGYTF
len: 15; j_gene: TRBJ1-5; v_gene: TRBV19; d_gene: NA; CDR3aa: CASSRTYGVNQPQHF
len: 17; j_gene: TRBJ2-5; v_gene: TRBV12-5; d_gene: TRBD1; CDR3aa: CASGPLTGGSGQETQYF
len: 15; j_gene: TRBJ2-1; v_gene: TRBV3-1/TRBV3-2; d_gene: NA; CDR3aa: CASSQAGLSYNEQFF
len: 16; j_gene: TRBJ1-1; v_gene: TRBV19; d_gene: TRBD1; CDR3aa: CASSIEYGTGGTEAFF
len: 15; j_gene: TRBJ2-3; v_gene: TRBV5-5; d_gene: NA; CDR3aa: CASSLGASTTDTQYF
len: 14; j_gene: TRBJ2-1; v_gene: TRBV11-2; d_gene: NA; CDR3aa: CASSLERGYNEQFF
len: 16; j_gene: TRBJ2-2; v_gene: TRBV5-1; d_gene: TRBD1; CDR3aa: CASSFNGQGNTGELFF
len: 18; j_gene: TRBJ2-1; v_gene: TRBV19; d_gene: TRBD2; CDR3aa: CASSILGSGGSSYNEQFF
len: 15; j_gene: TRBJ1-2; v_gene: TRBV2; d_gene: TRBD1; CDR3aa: CASSDPETGGWGYTF
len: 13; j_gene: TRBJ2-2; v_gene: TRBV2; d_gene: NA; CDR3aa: CASSGWSGGELFF
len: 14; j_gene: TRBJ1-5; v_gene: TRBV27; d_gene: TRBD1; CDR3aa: CAKGTGGGNQPQHF
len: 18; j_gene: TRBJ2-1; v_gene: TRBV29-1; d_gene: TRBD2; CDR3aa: CSVGPSGNILSSYNEQFF
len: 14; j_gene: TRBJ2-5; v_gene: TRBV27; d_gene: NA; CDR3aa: CASSYVRGFGTQYF
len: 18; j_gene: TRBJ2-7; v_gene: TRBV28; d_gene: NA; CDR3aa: CASSLYPKTSISSYEQYF